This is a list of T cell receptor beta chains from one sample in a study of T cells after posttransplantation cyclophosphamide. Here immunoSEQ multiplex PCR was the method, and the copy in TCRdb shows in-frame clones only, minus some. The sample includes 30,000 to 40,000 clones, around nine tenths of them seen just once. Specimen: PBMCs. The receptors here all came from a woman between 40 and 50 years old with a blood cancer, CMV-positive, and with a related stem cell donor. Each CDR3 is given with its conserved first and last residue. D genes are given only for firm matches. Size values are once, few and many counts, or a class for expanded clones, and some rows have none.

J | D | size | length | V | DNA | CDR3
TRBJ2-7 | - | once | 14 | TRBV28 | TGTGCCAGCAGTTTCTTGGGGGGGGGCAACGAGCAGTACTTC | CASSFLGGGNEQYF
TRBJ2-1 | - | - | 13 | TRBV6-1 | TGTGCCAGCAGCAGGCAAGACTACAATGAGCAGTTCTTC | CASSRQDYNEQFF
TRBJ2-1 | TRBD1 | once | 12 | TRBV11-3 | TGTGCCAGCAGCTTGGGGACAGGGGTCCCGTTCTTC | CASSLGTGVPFF
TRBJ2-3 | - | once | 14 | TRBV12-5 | TGTGCTAGTGGTTTGTTACTGCCGGGAGATACGCAGTATTTT | CASGLLLPGDTQYF
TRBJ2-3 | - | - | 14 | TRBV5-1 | TGCGCCAGCAGCTTGGGGGCAGGTGGAGATACGCAGTATTTT | CASSLGAGGDTQYF
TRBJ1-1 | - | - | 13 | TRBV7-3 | TGTGCCAGCAGCTCAGGACAGCGTATGGAAGCTTTCTTT | CASSSGQRMEAFF
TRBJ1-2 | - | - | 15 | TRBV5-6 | TGTGCCAGCAGCTTGTTGGGCAGGTTTAACTATGGCTACACCTTC | CASSLLGRFNYGYTF
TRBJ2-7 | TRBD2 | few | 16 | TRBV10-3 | TGTGCCATCTGTCCAGCGGGGGGGCCAGGTCGCGACGAGCAGTACTTC | CAICPAGGPGRDEQYF
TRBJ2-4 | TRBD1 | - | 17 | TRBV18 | TGTGCCAGCTCACCGGGCCGACAGGGGTTAGCCAAAAACATTCAGTACTTC | CASSPGRQGLAKNIQYF
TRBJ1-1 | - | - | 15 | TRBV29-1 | TGCAGCGTTGAAGATCGGAGCAGACCTAACACTGAAGCTTTCTTT | CSVEDRSRPNTEAFF
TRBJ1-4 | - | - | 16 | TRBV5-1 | TGCGCCAGCCTCCGGGACACCCGTCCAACTAATGAAAAACTGTTTTTT | CASLRDTRPTNEKLFF
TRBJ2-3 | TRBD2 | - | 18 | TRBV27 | TGTGCCAGCAGTCTACTAGCGGGGGGGCCGGGCGGCACAGATACGCAGTATTTT | CASSLLAGGPGGTDTQYF
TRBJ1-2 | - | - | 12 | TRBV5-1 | TGCGCCAGCAGCTTTACCGGGGATGGCTACACCTTC | CASSFTGDGYTF
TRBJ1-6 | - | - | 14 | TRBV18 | TGTGCCAGCTCACCTGTGGCAGGGGAATCACCCCTCCACTTT | CASSPVAGESPLHF
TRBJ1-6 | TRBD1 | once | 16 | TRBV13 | TGTGCCAGCAGCTTAGGGCCGGGACAGGCAAATTCACCCCTCCACTTT | CASSLGPGQANSPLHF
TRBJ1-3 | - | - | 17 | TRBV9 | TGTGCCAGCAGCGTAGATCAGGCCCCGTACTCTGGAAACACCATATATTTT | CASSVDQAPYSGNTIYF
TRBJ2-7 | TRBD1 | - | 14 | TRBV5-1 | TGCGCCAGCAGCTTGACAGGGGCCTCCTACGAGCAGTACTTC | CASSLTGASYEQYF
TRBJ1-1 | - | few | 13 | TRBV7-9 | TGTGCCAGCATTCTGGGGGGGGGAACTGAAGCTTTCTTT | CASILGGGTEAFF
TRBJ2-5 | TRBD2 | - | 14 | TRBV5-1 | TGCGCCAGCAGCCAAAGCGGGGGGCAAGAGACCCAGTACTTC | CASSQSGGQETQYF
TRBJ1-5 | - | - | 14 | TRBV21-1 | TGTGCCAGCAGCAGGGGGGGGGTAGGGCAGCCCCAGCATTTT | CASSRGGVGQPQHF
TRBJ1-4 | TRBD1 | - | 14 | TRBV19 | TGTGCCAGTAGTCCCGGGACAGGGTTTGAAAAACTGTTTTTT | CASSPGTGFEKLFF
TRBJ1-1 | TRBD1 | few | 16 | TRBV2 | TGTGCCAGCAGTGGGGTACTGGACAGGGTGACCACTGAAGCTTTCTTT | CASSGVLDRVTTEAFF
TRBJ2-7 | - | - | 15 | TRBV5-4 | TGTGCCAGCAGCTTAGGGACTCTTAGCTCCTACGAGCAGTACTTC | CASSLGTLSSYEQYF
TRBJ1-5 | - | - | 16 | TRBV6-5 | TGTGCCAGCAGTTCTGACAGGCCTTATAGCAATCAGCCCCAGCATTTT | CASSSDRPYSNQPQHF
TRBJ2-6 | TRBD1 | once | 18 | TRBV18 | TGTGCCAGCTCACCGCTGGGGACAGGGGCCACCGGGGCCAACGTCCTGACTTTC | CASSPLGTGATGANVLTF
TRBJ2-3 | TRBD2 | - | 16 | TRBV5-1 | TGCGCCAGCAGCTCGGGGGGGCGGGGGAGCACAGATACGCAGTATTTT | CASSSGGRGSTDTQYF
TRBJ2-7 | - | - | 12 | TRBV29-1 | TGCAGCGGGGGATCGGGGGTATTCGAGCAGTACTTC | CSGGSGVFEQYF
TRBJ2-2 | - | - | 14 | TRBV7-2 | TGTGCCAGCAGGGCGACATTTAACACCGGGGAGCTGTTTTTT | CASRATFNTGELFF
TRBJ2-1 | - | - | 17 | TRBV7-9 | TGTGCCAGCAGCCCTCGTGGAGGCTACAAGTCATACAATGAGCAGTTCTTC | CASSPRGGYKSYNEQFF
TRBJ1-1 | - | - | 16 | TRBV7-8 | TGTGCCAGCAGTATAACAGGAGTCAACATGAACACTGAAGCTTTCTTT | CASSITGVNMNTEAFF
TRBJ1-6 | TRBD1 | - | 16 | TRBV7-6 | TGTGCCAGCAGCTTAGCGATGGCAGGGGGGAATTCACCCCTCCACTTT | CASSLAMAGGNSPLHF
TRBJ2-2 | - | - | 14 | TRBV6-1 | TGTGCCAGCAGTGAAGGGCCAAACACCGGGGAGCTGTTTTTT | CASSEGPNTGELFF
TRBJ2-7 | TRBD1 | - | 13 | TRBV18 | TGTGCCAGCTCACCCGGGACAGCCTACGAGCAGTACTTC | CASSPGTAYEQYF
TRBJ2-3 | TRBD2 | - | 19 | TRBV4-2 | TGTGCCAGCAGCCAAGATAATTGGGAGCGGGGGGCCCTCACAGATACGCAGTATTTT | CASSQDNWERGALTDTQYF
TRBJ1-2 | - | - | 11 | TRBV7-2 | TGTGCCAGCACCCAGGGTGGTTCTTTCGCCTTC | CASTQGGSFAF
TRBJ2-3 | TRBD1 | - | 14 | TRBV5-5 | TGTGCCAGCAGCAAAGGACAGGGCGCAGATACGCAGTATTTT | CASSKGQGADTQYF
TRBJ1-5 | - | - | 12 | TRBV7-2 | TGTGCCAGCAGCTACAACAGTCAGCCCCAGCATTTT | CASSYNSQPQHF
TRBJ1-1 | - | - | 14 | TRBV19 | TGTGCCAGTAACCCGGCGGGTCCGAACACTGAAGCTTTCTTT | CASNPAGPNTEAFF
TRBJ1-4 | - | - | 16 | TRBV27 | TGTGCCAGCAGTTTATCAGCCCGGAGAACTAATGAAAAACTGTTTTTT | CASSLSARRTNEKLFF
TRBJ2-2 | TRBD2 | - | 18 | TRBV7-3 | TGTGCCAGCAGCCCAGGACTAGCGGGGGACCTGAACACCGGGGAGCTGTTTTTT | CASSPGLAGDLNTGELFF
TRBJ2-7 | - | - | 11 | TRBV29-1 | TGCAGCGCCCGCGGCTCCTACGAGCAGTACTTC | CSARGSYEQYF
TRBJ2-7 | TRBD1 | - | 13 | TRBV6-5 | TGTGCCAGCAGTTACTCGACAGGGGCCGAGCAGTACTTC | CASSYSTGAEQYF
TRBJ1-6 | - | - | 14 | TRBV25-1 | TGTGCCAGCAGTGAATGGGAGTGGGATTCACCCCTCCACTTT | CASSEWEWDSPLHF
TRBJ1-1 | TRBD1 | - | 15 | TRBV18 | TGTGCCAGCTCACGTCCTGGACAGGGGAACACTGAAGCTTTCTTT | CASSRPGQGNTEAFF
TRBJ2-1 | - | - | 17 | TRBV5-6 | TGTGCCAGCAGCCCCCCTCCCTTTGGGGGCCTTGACAATGAGCAGTTCTTC | CASSPPPFGGLDNEQFF
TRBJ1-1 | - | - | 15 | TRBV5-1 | TGCGCCAGCACGCAACCGGGACACTTGAACACTGAAGCTTTCTTT | CASTQPGHLNTEAFF
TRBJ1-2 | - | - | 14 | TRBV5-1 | TGCGCCAGCAGCACTCTTACGGCTAACTATGGCTACACCTTC | CASSTLTANYGYTF